Listed below are T cell receptor beta chains from one sample, sequenced in a study of shared clonotypes between healthy human individuals. Clones were read by immunoSEQ multiplex PCR, and TCRdb kept only the in-frame ones, dropping some. The top ten hold over 0.12% of the sample, which has 2.5 million or so clones, roughly nine tenths seen once. Sequenced sample: naive CD4+ T cells sorted from blood. The receptors were gathered from a man younger than 35 in good health. The CDR3 runs from the conserved cysteine through the conserved F or W. D genes are given only for firm matches. Expanded clones get a size class; other rows say once, few or many, or leave the size out.

-,TRBV18,TRBJ2-2,TRBD1,CASSPMRQGTGELFF,TGTGCCAGCTCACCTATGAGACAGGGGACCGGGGAGCTGTTTTTT
once,TRBV18,TRBJ1-2,TRBD1,CASSPTGEAYGYTF,TGTGCCAGCTCACCTACAGGGGAGGCATATGGCTACACCTTC
-,TRBV4-1,TRBJ2-2,-,CASSRGIGELFF,TGCGCCAGCAGCCGGGGGATCGGGGAGCTGTTTTTT
once,TRBV4-3,TRBJ2-2,-,CASSQFRQGTGELFF,TGCGCCAGCAGCCAATTCCGGCAGGGTACCGGGGAGCTGTTTTTT
-,TRBV7-2,TRBJ2-7,-,CASSLGGNSYEQYF,TGTGCCAGCAGCTTAGGTGGCAACTCCTACGAGCAGTACTTC
-,TRBV2,TRBJ1-5,TRBD1,CASSPPGQGPYQPQHF,TGTGCCAGCAGTCCACCGGGACAGGGGCCCTATCAGCCCCAGCATTTT
-,TRBV27,TRBJ2-7,TRBD1,CASSLNRGSYEQYF,TGTGCCAGCAGTTTAAACAGGGGTTCCTACGAGCAGTACTTC
-,TRBV5-1,TRBJ2-7,TRBD1,CASSPGGQASYEQYF,TGCGCCAGCAGCCCCGGGGGACAGGCCTCCTACGAGCAGTACTTC
-,TRBV4-1,TRBJ1-1,TRBD1,CASSRFQGARTEAFF,TGCGCCAGCAGCCGTTTCCAGGGGGCGCGAACTGAAGCTTTCTTT
-,TRBV5-6,TRBJ1-1,-,CASSQWARGNEAFF,TGTGCCAGCAGCCAATGGGCGAGGGGGAATGAAGCTTTCTTT
-,TRBV6-5,TRBJ2-3,-,CASSYGPTESTDTQYF,TGTGCCAGCAGTTACGGTCCAACCGAGAGCACAGATACGCAGTATTTT
once,TRBV2,TRBJ1-4,TRBD1,CASSGQGATNEKLFF,TGTGCCAGCTCAGGACAGGGCGCAACTAATGAAAAACTGTTTTTT